This T cell receptor beta chain appears in the sequencing data of a study of CXCR3-negative and CXCR3-positive naive CD8 T cells. Study-wide points: TRBV-TRBJ usage was alike in naive CXCR3-negative and CXCR3-positive cells but differed in memory cells. Relative to CXCR3-negative naive cells, CXCR3-positive naive cells had more hydrophobic TRB CDR3s.

Notes on this clonotype: As yet, its antigen is unknown.

The authors made the TRB cDNA libraries by 5' RACE using UMI labels. Reanalyzing the 5' RACE reads, TCRdb keeps one entry per CDR3 protein, without DNA. This sample's table reports 65,000 to 75,000 distinct CDR3 sequences. Germline loops: CDR1 MDHEN, CDR2 SYDVKM. The CDR3 totals 15 residues. The J gene is TRBJ2-5, the V gene TRBV28; the TCRdb D gene call, TRBD1, has no DNA to confirm it. This TCR came from a human donor in good health. Some clones in this sample may be carry-over from other donors' samples. The sample taken for sequencing was naive CXCR3+ CD8+ T cells from blood. Subset reported: CD45RO-CCR7+CD27+CD95- naive CD8+ T cells expressing CXCR3 (TNR3+). The CDR3 here is CASLWGTGGGETQYF.